This entry concerns a single T cell receptor (beta chain). The clone's antigen remains unknown. No base quality information exists; no much larger clone differs at one position. Sequenced using an Illumina HiSeq 1500. In TCRdb, the public reads were trimmed at Q25 with fastp and aligned with MiXCR, with productive beta chains retained. Each CDR3 protein appears once, grouped with its most common genes and DNA. The sample profile shows 680,000 or so distinct CDR3 sequences; about 33% of them were found once. Of the sample, 15% to 20% is held by the ten largest clones. V lost 0 bases and J lost 5 bases; the stretch between them is 8 bases long. Including the terminal cysteine and phenylalanine, the CDR3 comprises 14 residues. The sequence is cut down to CDR3 DNA, 42 bases in frame from base 1. CDR1 and CDR2 were assigned from the germline V gene (reference sequence) as LNHNV and YYDKDF. The sample originates from a study of T cell repertoires in cytomegalovirus infection (dated by TCRdb to between 2018 and 2020). In terms of the full investigation: Alongside well-studied HLA-B-restricted epitopes, the peptide stimulations were aimed at recently identified HLA-C-restricted CMV epitopes, whose presentation resists viral immunomodulation. Because public TCR beta signatures pointed to carriage of CMV infection together with the matching HLA type, the HLA type of each donor mattered for the analysis. What the work shows at the level of the full study, not this receptor alone: The ex vivo response was dominated by HLA-C-restricted CMV-specific TCR beta clonotypes, which also provided the single most frequent clonotype in two of eight donors. Carriers of CMV infection plus the relevant HLA type were discriminated by the cumulative frequency of public TCR beta family members in the study cohort and in an independent 352-donor cohort.

The sample's treatment or condition, from its label and the paper: in vitro stimulation with specific CMV peptide epitopes to enrich CMV-specific T cells. The source was cultured PBMCs, collected from culture after CMV antigen stimulation. The rearrangement combines TRBV15 with TRBJ1-5; the D gene remains uncertain. This receptor was obtained from a human donor in good health (CMV status not recorded). Some clones in this sample may be carry-over from other donors' samples. The CDR3 amino acid sequence is: CATSRDNSDQPQHF. The DNA sequence is given as TGTGCCACCAGCAGAGATAACAGCGATCAGCCCCAGCATTTT.